Following are 5 T cell receptor beta chains from one sample sequenced in a study of cytomegalovirus exposure and HLA in healthy donors. The PCR was carried out with 60 Vbeta primers and 13 Jbeta primers. Profiled with immunoSEQ multiplex PCR; TCRdb holds only in-frame clones, not every one. The table lists 140,000 or so clones, more than 60% of them singletons. The source material was PBMCs. The receptors were sampled from a woman in her sixties in good health and CMV-seronegative.

The CDR3 coding sequence is TGCGCCAGCAGGGGGGGGCGGGGTGTACAAGAGACCCAGTACTTC. It translates to CASRGGRGVQETQYF. The chain has TRBV5-1 and TRBJ2-5; D may be TRBD2 (7 bases). This CDR3 spans 15 amino acids. Per germline, CDR1 SGHRS and CDR2 YFSETQ. Trimming shortened V by 5 bases and J by 2 bases, and 16 bases separated the two germline ends.

The V call is TRBV27, the J call TRBJ1-5; TRBD1 matches 9 bases. This CDR3 comprises 15 residues. V gave up 7 bases and J gave up 3 bases; unmatched junction bases: 7. Germline V gene data show CDR1 as MNHEY and CDR2 as SMNVEV (reference sequence). Here the CDR3 reads CASKPGQGPNQPQHF. CDR3 nucleotide sequence: TGTGCCAGCAAGCCGGGACAGGGACCCAATCAGCCCCAGCATTTT.

This clone turned up a few times. The rearrangement uses TRBV7-2 and TRBJ2-1, with 11 bases identical to TRBD2. Trimming removed 5 bases from V and 3 bases from J; junction bases left unmatched: 3. From germline, CDR1 is SGHTA and CDR2 FQGNSA. The CDR3 contains 15 residues. Here the CDR3 reads CASSTSGSHYNEQFF. Here the CDR3 DNA reads TGTGCCAGCAGCACTAGCGGGAGTCACTACAATGAGCAGTTCTTC.

This clone was found a few times. V and J are TRBV28 and TRBJ2-5, with D possibly TRBD1 on 5 matching bases. V was pared by 4 bases and J by 1 base, with 16 bases between. CDR1 is MDHEN and CDR2 is SYDVKM in the germline V gene. The CDR3 contains 16 residues. The CDR3 DNA sequence: TGTGCCAGCAGTTCAGGAGATGCAGGGTTCCAAGAGACCCAGTACTTC. Translating gives CASSSGDAGFQETQYF.

The chain recombines TRBV27 with TRBJ1-4, with D perhaps TRBD1 (5 bases). Germline CDR1 is MNHEY and CDR2 is SMNVEV (reference sequence). V lost 6 bases to trimming and J lost 7 bases, with 15 bases between them. The CDR3 loop spans 14 amino acids. DNA for the CDR3: TGTGCCAGCAGCCTCCAGGGTAGCAGTGAAAAACTGTTTTTT. Its translation is CASSLQGSSEKLFF.